These 8 T cell receptor beta chains were all obtained from the same sample, sequenced in a study of T cell responses to AZD1222 COVID-19 vaccine. Here immunoSEQ multiplex PCR was the method, and the copy in TCRdb shows in-frame clones only, minus some. The table records tens of thousands of clones, about 87% of them present only once. The input for sequencing was peripheral blood, taken on day 0 of AZD1222 vaccination. These receptors came from an adult in good health.

The chain joins TRBV18 to TRBJ1-5, with D tentatively TRBD1 (5 bases). The length of the CDR3 is 15 residues. V was shortened by 1 base and J by 3 bases, with 10 bases between the two germline ends. Germline lookup yields CDR1 KGHSH and CDR2 LQKENI. CDR3 loop: CASSPRGGNNQPQHF. The CDR3 coding sequence is TGTGCCAGCTCACCACGGGGGGGGAACAATCAGCCCCAGCATTTT.

This chain links TRBV6-1 with TRBJ2-5, with TRBD2 as a possible D gene (6 bases). This CDR3 contains 13 residues. Germline V gene lookup returns CDR1 MNHNS and CDR2 SASEGT. V was clipped by 2 bases and J by 9 bases, with 13 bases between them. DNA of the CDR3: TGTGCCAGCAGTGAAAGGACTGGGACTTCCCAGTACTTC. Translation: CASSERTGTSQYF.

The table lists this clone with a count of one. The chain has TRBV11-2 and TRBJ2-7; TRBD1 matches 10 bases. The V segment lost 5 bases and the J segment 2 bases; nucleotides outside the gene matches: 6. The CDR3 extends over 15 amino acids. CDR1 is SGHAT and CDR2 is FQNNGV in the germline V gene. The CDR3 coding sequence is TGTGCCAGCAGCCCACAGGGACAGGGGACCTACGAGCAGTACTTC. This encodes CASSPQGQGTYEQYF.

The chain joins TRBV7-2 to TRBJ1-1; D possibly corresponds to TRBD1 (6 bases). Trimming removed 6 bases from V and 4 bases from J, with 18 bases in between. The germline gives CDR1 SGHTA, CDR2 FQGNSA. The CDR3 contains 15 residues. This chain's CDR3 is CASSELGGPGTEAFF. The CDR3 bases are TGTGCCAGCAGTGAACTCGGGGGCCCGGGCACTGAAGCTTTCTTT.

The gene calls are TRBV6-5 and TRBJ1-2, with D maybe TRBD1 (5 bases). Deletions cut 0 bases from V and 6 bases from J, with 11 bases between. The CDR3 runs 14 residues. CDR1 and CDR2 (germline): MNHEY, SVGAGI. The CDR3 loop reads CASSYSGGKDGYTF. In nucleotides, the CDR3 is TGTGCCAGCAGTTACTCGGGGGGGAAGGATGGCTACACCTTC.

The rearrangement uses TRBV5-6 and TRBJ2-1; perhaps D is TRBD1 or TRBD2 (5 bases each). The CDR3 length is 15 residues. Deletions cut 2 bases from V and 9 bases from J, with 18 bases between. Per the germline V gene, CDR1 is SGHDT and CDR2 is YYEEEE. The CDR3 DNA is TGTGCCAGCAGCTTCGCCGGGACGAGCTACGGTGAGCAGTTCTTC. Its protein is CASSFAGTSYGEQFF.

The chain is built from TRBV6-5 and TRBJ1-1; D uncertain. There are 15 residues in the CDR3. From germline, CDR1 is MNHEY and CDR2 SVGAGI. V lost 7 bases and J 3 bases, leaving 18 bases between the germline ends. The CDR3 DNA reads as TGTGCCAGCACATGGTCAATCGGTGGCGACACTGAAGCTTTCTTT. This codes for CASTWSIGGDTEAFF.

V gene TRBV29-1 combines with J gene TRBJ1-5; D is ambiguous. CDR1 and CDR2 from the germline V gene are SQVTM and ANQGSEA. This CDR3 contains 12 residues. Between the trimmed V and J ends, which lost 3 bases and 7 bases, there was a span of 10 bases. The DNA of the CDR3 is TGCAGCGTTGAGGAGCGGGGACAGCCCCAGCATTTT. It encodes CSVEERGQPQHF.